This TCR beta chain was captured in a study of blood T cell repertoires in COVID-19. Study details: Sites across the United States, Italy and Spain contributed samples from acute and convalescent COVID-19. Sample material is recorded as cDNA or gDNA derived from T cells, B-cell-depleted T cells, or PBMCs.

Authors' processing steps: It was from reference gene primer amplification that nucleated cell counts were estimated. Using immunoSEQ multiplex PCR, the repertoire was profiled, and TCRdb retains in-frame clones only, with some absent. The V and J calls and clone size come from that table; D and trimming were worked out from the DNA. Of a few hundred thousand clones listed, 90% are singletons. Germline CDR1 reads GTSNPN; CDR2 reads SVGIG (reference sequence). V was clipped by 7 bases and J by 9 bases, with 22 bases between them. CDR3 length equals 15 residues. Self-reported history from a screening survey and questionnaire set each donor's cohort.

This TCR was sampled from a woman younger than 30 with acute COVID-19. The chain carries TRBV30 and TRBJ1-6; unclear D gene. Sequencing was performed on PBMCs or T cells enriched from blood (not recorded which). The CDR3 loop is CAFWALAGSRSPLHF. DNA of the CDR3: TGTGCCTTCTGGGCCCTAGCGGGGTCTCGTTCACCCCTCCACTTT.